This T cell receptor (beta chain) is drawn from a study of T cells in Graves' hyperthyroidism and ophthalmopathy. Points from the study as a whole: The model predicted ophthalmopathy a median around seven months before onset.

As regards this clonotype: Its antigen is unknown.

RNA transcripts served as the template for amplifying TCR beta CDR3 regions. Initially, a first-round RT-PCR of the TCR CDR3 employed the HTBI primer set. TCRdb re-analysed the multiplex PCR reads in MiXCR, keeping a single row per CDR3 protein. The table includes 600,000 to 650,000 distinct CDR3 sequences, about 20% detected once. It was uncontrolled infection, other autoimmune disease, pregnancy or lactation that excluded patients. Diagnoses used clinical symptoms, serum thyroxine and TRAb, thyroid ultrasound and orbital computed tomography. From approximately 9.1 ml of fresh peripheral blood, PBMCs were isolated. The V gene's germline CDR1 is LGHDT and CDR2 YNNKEL (reference sequence). CDR3 length: 11 residues. Trimming took off 10 bases at V and 4 bases at J, with 8 bases between the two ends.

The chain carries TRBV3-1 and TRBJ1-3; D not certain. The sequence came from a man aged 30-40 years with Graves' ophthalmopathy. The specimen sequenced was blood. The CDR3 bases are TGTGCCACCACGTTCGGAAACACCATATATTTT. This sequence encodes CATTFGNTIYF.